The source of this T cell receptor (beta chain) is a study of cytomegalovirus exposure and HLA in healthy donors. Study-wide findings and caveats: Fewer than 200 TCR beta chains were listed as cytomegalovirus-associated.

Assay used: immunoSEQ multiplex PCR; TCRdb lists only in-frame clones, some missing. The data show some 230,000 clones, about nine tenths seen once. In the case of this clone: The antigen remains undetermined.

The CDR3 totals 15 residues. Germline-derived CDR1 and CDR2 are MNHEY and SVGAGI. Losses at the gene ends were 5 bases for V and 7 bases for J; bases not matched to a gene: 13. Source material: PBMCs. The TCR sequence derives from a woman under 30 in good health and CMV-seronegative. This chain joins TRBV6-5 and TRBJ1-2; 7 bases are shared with TRBD1. CDR3 DNA sequence: TGTGCCAGCAGTCGATCTAGGGGGCCGGCTGCTGGCTACACCTTC. It translates to CASSRSRGPAAGYTF.